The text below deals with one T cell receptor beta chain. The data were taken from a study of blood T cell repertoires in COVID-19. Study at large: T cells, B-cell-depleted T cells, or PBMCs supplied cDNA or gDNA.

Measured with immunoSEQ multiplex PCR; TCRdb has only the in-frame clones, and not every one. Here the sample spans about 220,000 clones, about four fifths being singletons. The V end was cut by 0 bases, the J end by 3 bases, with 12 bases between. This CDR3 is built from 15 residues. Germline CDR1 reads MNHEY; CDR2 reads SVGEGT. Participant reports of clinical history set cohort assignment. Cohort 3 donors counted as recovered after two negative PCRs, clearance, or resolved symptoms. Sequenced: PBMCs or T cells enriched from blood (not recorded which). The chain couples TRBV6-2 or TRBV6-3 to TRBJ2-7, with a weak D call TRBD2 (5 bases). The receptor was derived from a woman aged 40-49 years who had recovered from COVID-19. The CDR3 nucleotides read TGTGCCAGCAGTTACTCTGAGGGCAGACTCTACGAGCAGTACTTC. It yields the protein CASSYSEGRLYEQYF.